The 5 T cell receptor beta chains below were found in one sample sequenced in a study of T cell responses to AZD1222 COVID-19 vaccine. Some clones are missing from TCRdb's copy, which holds only in-frame ones; the method was immunoSEQ multiplex PCR. The sample comprises 150,000 or so clones, around 92% of which are singletons, and roughly 3.5% rests with the top ten. The sequences come from peripheral blood, collected 28 days after the second AZD1222 dose. These TCRs come from an adult who received the AZD1222 COVID-19 vaccine.

The chain combines TRBV9 with TRBJ2-6, with 10 bases fitting TRBD1. Germline loops: CDR1 SGDLS, CDR2 YYNGEE. This CDR3 contains 19 residues. The V and J ends lost 4 bases and 1 base, in that order; junction bases with no gene match: 11. The CDR3 sequence is CASSFRWDRGTSGANVLTF. The CDR3 DNA reads as TGTGCCAGCAGCTTTCGATGGGACAGGGGAACGTCTGGGGCCAACGTCCTGACTTTC.

This clone appeared a single time. The chain uses TRBV7-9 and TRBJ1-1; no definite D call. Germline V gene data show CDR1 as SEHNR and CDR2 as FQNEAQ (reference sequence). With 3 bases removed from V and 1 base from J, the gap between germline ends came to 9 bases. This CDR3 has 14 residues. CDR3 DNA sequence: TGTGCCAGCAGCTTGACCGGACGGAACACTGAAGCTTTCTTT. Translation gives CASSLTGRNTEAFF.

This chain connects TRBV27 to TRBJ2-1, with D unresolved. Trimming stripped 0 bases from V and 4 bases from J, with 16 bases between. Looked up from germline, CDR1 is MNHEY and CDR2 is SMNVEV (reference sequence). CDR3 length: 17 amino acids. CDR3 sequence: CASSLSKTVNRYNEQFF. In DNA form, the CDR3 reads TGTGCCAGCAGTTTATCGAAGACCGTCAACCGGTACAATGAGCAGTTCTTC.

The chain recombines TRBV6-1 with TRBJ2-7; 8 bases agree with TRBD2. V was clipped by 1 base and J by 3 bases; unmatched bases: 5. The CDR3 is made up of 15 amino acids. The germline V gene encodes CDR1 MNHNS and CDR2 SASEGT. The CDR3 bases are TGTGCCAGCAGTGAAGAGGGTAGCGGGATCTACGAGCAGTACTTC. It translates to CASSEEGSGIYEQYF.

This chain joins TRBV24-1 and TRBJ2-5, with 8 bases aligning to TRBD1. This CDR3 comprises 14 residues. With V trimmed by 4 bases and J by 4 bases, 4 bases remained unmatched. From germline, CDR1 is KGHDR and CDR2 SFDVKD. CDR3: CATSENRGVETQYF. CDR3 nucleotide sequence: TGTGCCACCAGTGAAAACAGGGGGGTAGAGACCCAGTACTTC.